This TCR beta chain was recorded in a study of T cells in localized non-small cell lung cancer. Germline CDR1 and CDR2: MNHGY and SAAAGT. The CDR3 runs to 16 residues. V was clipped by 6 bases and J by 0 bases; unmatched bases: 7. TCRdb's copy holds only in-frame clones and misses some; the assay was immunoSEQ multiplex PCR. The table shows approximately 2,000 clones, with about 20% occurring only once. This chain connects TRBV6-8 to TRBJ2-2; 7 bases are a match to TRBD1. The sequenced sample was normal lung tissue next to the tumor, obtained before any cancer treatment. The sequence was obtained from a woman aged 40-69 years with stage I lung adenocarcinoma. The CDR3 reads CASSLTGESNTGELFF. The CDR3 nucleotides are TGTGCCAGCAGCCTAACAGGGGAATCGAACACCGGGGAGCTGTTTTTT.